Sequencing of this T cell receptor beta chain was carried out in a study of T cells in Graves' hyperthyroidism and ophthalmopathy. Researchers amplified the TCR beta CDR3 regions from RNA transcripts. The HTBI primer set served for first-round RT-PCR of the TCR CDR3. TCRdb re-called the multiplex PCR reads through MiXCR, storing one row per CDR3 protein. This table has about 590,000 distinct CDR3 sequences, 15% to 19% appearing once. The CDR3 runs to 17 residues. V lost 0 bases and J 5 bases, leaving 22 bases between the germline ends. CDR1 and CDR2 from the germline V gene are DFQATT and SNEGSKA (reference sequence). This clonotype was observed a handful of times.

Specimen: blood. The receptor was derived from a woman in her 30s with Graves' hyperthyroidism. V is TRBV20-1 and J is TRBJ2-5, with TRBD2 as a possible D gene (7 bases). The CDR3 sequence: CSARDSIVGGQGETQYF. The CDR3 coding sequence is TGCAGTGCTAGAGATAGTATTGTGGGGGGGCAGGGGGAGACCCAGTACTTC.